Below are 30 T cell receptor beta chains sequenced from a single sample in a study of stem cell transplantation in POMP-related autoinflammatory disease. Profiling relied on immunoSEQ multiplex PCR, and the TCRdb table lists in-frame clones only, not all of them. The repertoire consists of some 68,000 clones, with roughly 91% occurring once and the leading ten covering around 0.72%. Here the sequenced sample was CD4+ T cells from PBMCs, taken after stem cell transplantation. These receptors came from a human patient with POMP-related autoinflammation and immune dysregulation (PRAID). A share of the T cells may be of graft donor origin.

The V call is TRBV11-3, the J call TRBJ1-2; 7 positions agree with TRBD1. The germline gives CDR1 SGHNT, CDR2 YENEEA. CDR3 length: 14 amino acids. The V segment lost 2 bases and the J segment 5 bases; nucleotides outside the gene matches: 5. The CDR3 reads CASSLRRGQYGYTF. The CDR3 DNA sequence: TGTGCCAGCAGCTTACGGAGGGGGCAATATGGCTACACCTTC.

This chain uses TRBV4-2 with TRBJ2-2, with TRBD2 identical over 11 bases. The germline V gene encodes CDR1 LGHNA and CDR2 YNFKEQ. V was pared by 3 bases and J by 6 bases, with 9 bases of the junction left unmatched. The CDR3 runs 17 residues. CDR3 sequence (DNA): TGTGCCAGCAGCCACCAGGGACTAGCGGTTTCAGCCGGGGAGCTGTTTTTT. Protein: CASSHQGLAVSAGELFF.

V and J are TRBV5-1 and TRBJ2-7, with D perhaps matching TRBD2 (6 bases). The V end lost 0 bases, the J end lost 3 bases, and 16 bases lay between the germline ends. The CDR3 extends over 16 amino acids. The germline gives CDR1 SGHRS, CDR2 YFSETQ. The CDR3 bases are TGCGCCAGCAGCTTGGGGCTGGGGACTGAGGACTACGAGCAGTACTTC. Amino acids: CASSLGLGTEDYEQYF.

The CDR3 DNA reads TGTGCCAGCAGCCCCTACAATGAGCAGTTCTTC. This sequence encodes CASSPYNEQFF. The V gene is TRBV7-2, the J gene TRBJ2-1; no clear D gene. This CDR3 is 11 amino acids long. The germline V gene has CDR1 SGHTA and CDR2 FQGNSA. V was trimmed by 5 bases and J by 2 bases, leaving 1 base between them.

This sequence joins TRBV18 and TRBJ1-1; D not certain. Germline CDR1 and CDR2: KGHSH and LQKENI. With 2 bases removed from V and 4 bases from J, the gap between germline ends came to 11 bases. This CDR3 has 14 residues. The CDR3 loop reads CASSPSQWGTEAFF. CDR3 in DNA: TGTGCCAGCTCACCAAGTCAATGGGGCACTGAAGCTTTCTTT.

The genes are TRBV6-5 and TRBJ2-7, with D maybe TRBD2 (6 bases). Trimming took off 6 bases at V and 6 bases at J, with 12 bases between the two ends. Germline V gene lookup returns CDR1 MNHEY and CDR2 SVGAGI. CDR3 length equals 12 residues. The CDR3 DNA reads TGTGCCAGCAGACCGCAGGGAGGCGAGCAGTACTTC. As protein: CASRPQGGEQYF.

The chain couples TRBV28 to TRBJ2-1; the match to TRBD2 covers 9 bases. The CDR3 loop spans 16 amino acids. Per germline, CDR1 MDHEN and CDR2 SYDVKM. Losses at the gene ends were 6 bases for V and 7 bases for J; bases not matched to a gene: 13. The CDR3 DNA reads as TGTGCCAGCAGCCCCCCCGGACTAGCGCCAAAGAATGAGCAGTTCTTC. Translation gives CASSPPGLAPKNEQFF.

The rearrangement links TRBV27 to TRBJ2-7; 7 nucleotides line up with TRBD1. The germline V gene has CDR1 MNHEY and CDR2 SMNVEV (reference sequence). With 8 bases clipped from V and 4 bases from J, the junction kept 8 bases outside the gene matches. CDR3 length: 13 residues. The CDR3 region has the DNA TGTGCCAGCGCAAGGACAGGTTTGTACGAGCAGTACTTC. Translated, it gives CASARTGLYEQYF.

The chain carries TRBV5-1 and TRBJ1-3; D is ambiguous. Germline V lookup: CDR1 SGHRS, CDR2 YFSETQ. V gave up 0 bases and J gave up 3 bases, with 7 bases separating them. The CDR3 runs to 14 residues. CDR3 sequence reads: CASSLVGYGNTIYF. The CDR3 DNA follows: TGCGCCAGCAGCTTGGTGGGATATGGAAACACCATATATTTT.

This chain links TRBV5-1 with TRBJ2-1; D not resolved. Germline V CDR1 and CDR2: SGHRS, YFSETQ. V lost 1 base to trimming and J lost 3 bases, with 11 bases between them. This CDR3 is built from 15 residues. In DNA form, the CDR3 reads TGCGCCAGCAGCTTGAGGCGGATTTTCTACAATGAGCAGTTCTTC. Its translation: CASSLRRIFYNEQFF.

The chain couples TRBV4-1 to TRBJ1-5; maybe TRBD1 (5 bases). V was clipped by 8 bases and J by 1 base, with 15 bases between them. The CDR3 totals 15 residues. Per germline, CDR1 MGHRA and CDR2 YSYEKL. CDR3 bases: TGCGCCAGCCAGAGGGGCCTATGGAGCAATCAGCCCCAGCATTTT. This encodes CASQRGLWSNQPQHF.

The count of this clone is one. The rearrangement uses TRBV28 and TRBJ1-1, with D hard to call. V gave up 5 bases and J gave up 1 base, with 11 bases separating them. The CDR3 length is 14 residues. The germline CDR1 and CDR2 sequences are MDHEN and SYDVKM. Here the CDR3 DNA reads TGTGCCAGCAGTGTCAGGCGGTGGAACACTGAAGCTTTCTTT. Amino acid sequence: CASSVRRWNTEAFF.

The V and J genes are TRBV30 and TRBJ2-5; weak D call: TRBD2 (5 bases). The germline V gene encodes CDR1 GTSNPN and CDR2 SVGIG (reference sequence). Trimming pared 5 bases from V and 7 bases from J, leaving 17 bases between. The CDR3 consists of 13 residues. CDR3 sequence: CAWGTGSGVTQYF. The CDR3 DNA sequence: TGTGCCTGGGGCACCGGGTCCGGGGTGACCCAGTACTTC.

The chain uses TRBV7-9 and TRBJ2-5; 12 bases are shared with TRBD1. Germline V gene data show CDR1 as SEHNR and CDR2 as FQNEAQ (reference sequence). This CDR3 spans 17 amino acids. Germline trimming cut 6 bases from V and 5 bases from J; bases unmatched to any gene: 13. The CDR3 spells CASSYRDRGLGRETQYF. CDR3 DNA: TGTGCCAGCAGTTACCGGGACAGGGGGCTCGGAAGGGAGACCCAGTACTTC.

This clone has just a few counts. The CDR3 loop reads CASIGLGVGGGNEQFF. Written as DNA, the CDR3 is TGTGCCAGCATCGGTTTGGGTGTTGGGGGGGGCAATGAGCAGTTCTTC. The chain carries TRBV6-6 and TRBJ2-1; 7 bases line up with TRBD2. CDR3 length equals 16 residues. V gave up 7 bases and J gave up 6 bases; unmatched junction bases: 15. In germline, CDR1 is MNHNY, CDR2 SVGAGI (reference sequence).

The gene calls are TRBV27 and TRBJ2-1; the D is unclear. The germline V gene encodes CDR1 MNHEY and CDR2 SMNVEV (reference sequence). This CDR3 contains 15 residues. Between the trimmed V and J ends, which lost 6 bases and 0 bases, there was a span of 12 bases. CDR3 in amino acids: CASRRSTSSYNEQFF. In DNA, the CDR3 is TGTGCCAGCAGACGGAGCACCAGCTCCTACAATGAGCAGTTCTTC.

The rearrangement uses TRBV7-6 and TRBJ2-2; tentatively, D is TRBD1 or TRBD2 (5 bases each). Trimming took 4 bases from V and 0 from J, leaving 9 bases between them. This CDR3 region has 15 residues. Germline assignment: CDR1 SGHVS and CDR2 FNYEAQ. The CDR3 coding sequence is TGTGCCAGCAGCTCCGGGACCCCGAACACCGGGGAGCTGTTTTTT. This codes for CASSSGTPNTGELFF.

The chain recombines TRBV29-1 with TRBJ2-3, with D unclear. The CDR3 spans 15 residues. CDR1 and CDR2 (germline): SQVTM, ANQGSEA. V lost 4 bases and J 4 bases, leaving 18 bases between the germline ends. The CDR3 DNA reads as TGCAGCGTTGGCCCGCTGAAAAGGGCCCCAGATACGCAGTATTTT. It translates to CSVGPLKRAPDTQYF.

The rearrangement links TRBV28 to TRBJ2-1; D uncertain. CDR1 MDHEN and CDR2 SYDVKM come from the germline V gene. This CDR3 has 11 residues. Trimming shortened V by 2 bases and J by 14 bases, and 10 bases separated the two germline ends. In nucleotides, the CDR3 is TGTGCCAGCAGTTTACACGGGTCGGAGTTCTTC. It codes for CASSLHGSEFF.

This chain links TRBV9 with TRBJ2-7, with TRBD1 matching over 8 bases. This CDR3 has 11 amino acids. Germline V gives CDR1 SGDLS, CDR2 YYNGEE. CDR3 amino acids: CTRTGSAEQYF. The DNA for the CDR3 is TGTACCCGGACAGGGTCGGCCGAGCAGTACTTC.

The chain has TRBV6-6 and TRBJ2-7, with 10 bases matching TRBD1. Per the germline V gene, CDR1 is MNHNY and CDR2 is SVGAGI (reference sequence). The CDR3 has 15 amino acids. J lost 5 bases, V lost 6 bases, and 10 bases had no gene match. The CDR3 sequence: CASSPPTGGVDEQYV. In DNA, the CDR3 is TGTGCCAGCAGCCCACCGACAGGGGGCGTGGACGAGCAGTACGTC.

The J gene is TRBJ2-3, the V gene TRBV6-1; perhaps TRBD1 as D (6 bases). Germline V gives CDR1 MNHNS, CDR2 SASEGT. This CDR3 region has 17 residues. V lost 4 bases to trimming and J lost 0 bases, with 17 bases between them. The CDR3 is CASSAYREPPSTDTQYF. Written as DNA, the CDR3 is TGTGCCAGCAGTGCCTACAGGGAACCCCCAAGCACAGATACGCAGTATTTT.

This sequence joins TRBV19 and TRBJ2-5, with 7 bases aligning to TRBD2. V shed 4 bases, J shed 5 bases, and the junction held 1 base outside the gene matches. CDR1 and CDR2 (germline): LNHDA, SQIVND (reference sequence). The CDR3 totals 12 residues. CDR3: CASSRGGETQYF. The CDR3 DNA reads TGTGCCAGTAGTAGGGGAGGGGAGACCCAGTACTTC.

The rearrangement joins TRBV6-5 to TRBJ2-7; D is uncertain. Per the germline V gene, CDR1 is MNHEY and CDR2 is SVGAGI. The length of the CDR3 is 13 residues. The germline V and J ends were trimmed by 8 bases and 2 bases, with 13 bases remaining between them. The CDR3 sequence: CASSGWGPYEQYF. The CDR3 DNA follows: TGTGCCAGCTCCGGGTGGGGTCCCTACGAGCAGTACTTC.

The chain couples TRBV6-4 to TRBJ1-2; no reliable D call. The germline V gene has CDR1 MRHNA and CDR2 SNTAGT. The CDR3 totals 14 residues. The V gene lost 11 bases and the J gene lost 3 bases, with 19 bases spanning the gap. DNA for the CDR3: TGTGCCGGCGTGAAGGCCGGTTGCCACTATGGCTACACCTTC. Translation: CAGVKAGCHYGYTF.

The chain carries TRBV4-1 and TRBJ2-5; the match to TRBD2 covers 13 bases. Germline V gene lookup returns CDR1 MGHRA and CDR2 YSYEKL. Trimming removed 2 bases from V and 2 bases from J; junction bases left unmatched: 2. The CDR3 contains 16 residues. The CDR3 region is CASSQRLAGGQETQYF. The CDR3 coding sequence is TGCGCCAGCAGCCAAAGACTAGCGGGAGGACAAGAGACCCAGTACTTC.

As DNA, the CDR3 is TGCGCCAGCAGCCAAGGTTCGAACACCGGGGAGCTGTTTTTT. Amino acids: CASSQGSNTGELFF. This sequence joins TRBV4-1 and TRBJ2-2, with no clear D. V lost 1 base to trimming and J lost 0 bases, with 3 bases between them. Per the germline V gene, CDR1 is MGHRA and CDR2 is YSYEKL. The CDR3 covers 14 residues.

This clone was seen only a few times. The chain carries TRBV7-9 and TRBJ1-6; no reliable D call. The CDR3 is 13 amino acids. Germline CDR1 SEHNR, CDR2 FQNEAQ (reference sequence). Trimming took 0 bases from V and 10 from J, leaving 7 bases between them. The CDR3 spells CASSLARESPLHF. CDR3 coding DNA: TGTGCCAGCAGCTTAGCGAGGGAGTCACCCCTCCACTTT.

This chain connects TRBV7-2 to TRBJ1-2, with 8 positions matching TRBD1. The length of the CDR3 is 16 residues. The junction had 16 bases not matched to a gene; V was cut back by 5 bases and J by 8 bases. Germline loops: CDR1 SGHTA, CDR2 FQGNSA. The DNA for the CDR3 is TGTGCCAGCAGCGACCAGACAGGGGCTTTTCGATACGGCTACACCTTC. Translation: CASSDQTGAFRYGYTF.

The chain recombines TRBV4-1 with TRBJ1-2; the match to TRBD1 covers 7 bases. The CDR3 is 14 residues long. Looked up from germline, CDR1 is MGHRA and CDR2 is YSYEKL. The V and J ends lost 0 bases and 2 bases, in that order; junction bases with no gene match: 0. The CDR3 nucleotides are TGCGCCAGCAGCCAAGAGGACAGGAACTATGGCTACACCTTC. It yields the protein CASSQEDRNYGYTF.